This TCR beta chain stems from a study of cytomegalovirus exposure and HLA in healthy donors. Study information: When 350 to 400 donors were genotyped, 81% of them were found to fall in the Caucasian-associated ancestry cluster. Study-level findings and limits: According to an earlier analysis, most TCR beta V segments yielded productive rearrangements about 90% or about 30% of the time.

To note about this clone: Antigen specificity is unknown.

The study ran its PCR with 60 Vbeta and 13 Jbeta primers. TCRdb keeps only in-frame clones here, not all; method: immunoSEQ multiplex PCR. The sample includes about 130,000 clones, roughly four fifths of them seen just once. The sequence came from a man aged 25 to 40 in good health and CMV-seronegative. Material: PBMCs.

This CDR3 reads CASRPVRDSGNTIYF. The CDR3 DNA sequence: TGTGCCAGCAGACCCGTCAGGGATTCTGGAAACACCATATATTTT. The chain couples TRBV6-5 to TRBJ1-3, with a possible D match to TRBD1 (5 bases). The CDR3 consists of 15 residues. With 6 bases removed from V and 1 base from J, the gap between germline ends came to 13 bases. Germline loops: CDR1 MNHEY, CDR2 SVGAGI.